This T cell receptor beta chain emerged from a study of OX40 agonist ivuxolimab in advanced cancers. Study-wide background: Earlier anti-PD-1, anti-PD-L1 or anti-CTLA-4 therapy was permitted; less than 50% had received some.

Data came from immunoSEQ multiplex PCR; TCRdb stores just in-frame clones and leaves some out. This sample has under 50,000 clones, with 80% found just once. The V gene lost 3 bases and the J gene lost 5 bases, with 17 bases spanning the gap. The germline V gene encodes CDR1 MNHNS and CDR2 SASEGT. This CDR3 is 15 amino acids long. J is TRBJ2-7 and V is TRBV6-1; D may be TRBD1 or TRBD2 (5 bases each). This sequence was found in an adult with an advanced solid tumor such as melanoma, head and neck, liver or kidney cancer. Sequencing was performed on CD4+ or CD8+ T cells sorted from blood, taken in a trial of the OX40 agonist ivuxolimab. The CDR3 nucleotides are TGTGCCAGCAGTGATCAACTACGGGACCTGGACGAGCAGTACTTC. Protein sequence: CASSDQLRDLDEQYF.